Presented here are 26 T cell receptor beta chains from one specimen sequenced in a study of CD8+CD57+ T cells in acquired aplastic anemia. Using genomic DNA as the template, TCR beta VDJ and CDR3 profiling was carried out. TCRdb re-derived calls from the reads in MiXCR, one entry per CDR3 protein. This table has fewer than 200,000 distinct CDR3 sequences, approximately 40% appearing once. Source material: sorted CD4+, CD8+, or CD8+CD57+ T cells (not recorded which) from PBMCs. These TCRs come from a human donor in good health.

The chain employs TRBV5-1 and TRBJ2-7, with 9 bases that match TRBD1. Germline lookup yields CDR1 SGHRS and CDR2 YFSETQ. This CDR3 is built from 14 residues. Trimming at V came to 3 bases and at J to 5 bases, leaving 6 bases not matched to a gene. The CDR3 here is CASSYSGTGNEQYF. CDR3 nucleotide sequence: TGCGCCAGCAGCTACTCCGGGACAGGGAACGAGCAGTACTTC.

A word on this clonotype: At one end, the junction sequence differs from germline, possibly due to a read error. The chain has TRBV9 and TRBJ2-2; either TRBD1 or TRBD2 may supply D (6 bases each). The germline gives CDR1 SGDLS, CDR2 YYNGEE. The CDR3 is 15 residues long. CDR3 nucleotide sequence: TGTGCCAGCAGCGTTGGGGGGCTCAACACCGGGGATCTGTTTTTT. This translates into CASSVGGLNTGDLFF.

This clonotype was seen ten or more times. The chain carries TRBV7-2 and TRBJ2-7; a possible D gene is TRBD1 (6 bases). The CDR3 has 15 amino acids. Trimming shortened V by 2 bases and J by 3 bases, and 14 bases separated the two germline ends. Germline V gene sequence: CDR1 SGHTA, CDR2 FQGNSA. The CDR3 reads CASSLTGQSGYEQYF. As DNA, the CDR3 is TGTGCCAGCAGCTTAACCGGACAGAGCGGCTACGAGCAGTACTTC.

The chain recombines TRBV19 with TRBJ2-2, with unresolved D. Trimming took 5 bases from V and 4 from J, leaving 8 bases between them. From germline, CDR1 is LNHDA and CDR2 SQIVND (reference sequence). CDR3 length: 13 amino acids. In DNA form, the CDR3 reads TGTGCCAGTAGTTGGTCGGTCACCGGGGAGCTGTTTTTT. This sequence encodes CASSWSVTGELFF.

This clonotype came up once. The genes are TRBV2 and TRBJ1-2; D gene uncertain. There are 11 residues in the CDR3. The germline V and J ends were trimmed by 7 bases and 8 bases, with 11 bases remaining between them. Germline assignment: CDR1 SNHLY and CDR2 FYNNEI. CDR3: CASNTGGGYTF. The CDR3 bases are TGTGCCAGCAATACGGGCGGAGGCTACACCTTC. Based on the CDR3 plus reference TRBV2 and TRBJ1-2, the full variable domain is EPEVTQTPSHQVTQMGQEVILRCVPISNHLYFYWYRQILGQKVEFLVSFYNNEISEKSEIFDDQFSVERPDGSNFTLKIRSTKLEDSAMYFCASNTGGGYTFGSGTRLTVV.

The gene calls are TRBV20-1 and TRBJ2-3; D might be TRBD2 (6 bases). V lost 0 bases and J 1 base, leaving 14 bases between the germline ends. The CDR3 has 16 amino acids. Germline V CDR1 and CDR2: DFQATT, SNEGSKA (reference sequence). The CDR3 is CSARDVGGWGTDTQYF. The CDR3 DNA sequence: TGCAGTGCTAGAGATGTTGGGGGGTGGGGCACAGATACGCAGTATTTT.

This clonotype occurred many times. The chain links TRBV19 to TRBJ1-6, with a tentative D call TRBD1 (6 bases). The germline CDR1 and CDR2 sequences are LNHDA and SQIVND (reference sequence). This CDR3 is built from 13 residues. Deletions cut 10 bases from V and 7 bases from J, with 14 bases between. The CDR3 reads CAIGDTVNSPLHF. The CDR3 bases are TGTGCCATTGGGGACACCGTAAATTCACCCCTCCACTTT.

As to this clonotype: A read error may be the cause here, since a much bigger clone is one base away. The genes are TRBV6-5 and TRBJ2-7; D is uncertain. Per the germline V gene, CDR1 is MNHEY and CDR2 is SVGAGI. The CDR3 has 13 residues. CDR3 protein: CASSYSGPYGQYF. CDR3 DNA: TGTGCCAGCAGTTACTCCGGTCCCTACGGGCAGTACTTC.

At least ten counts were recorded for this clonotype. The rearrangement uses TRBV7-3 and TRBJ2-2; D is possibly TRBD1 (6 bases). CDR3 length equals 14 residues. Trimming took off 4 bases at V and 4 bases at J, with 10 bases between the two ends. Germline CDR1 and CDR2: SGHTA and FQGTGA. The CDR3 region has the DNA TGTGCCAGCAGCTCAGAGGGGGTCACCGGGGAGCTGTTTTTT. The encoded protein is CASSSEGVTGELFF.

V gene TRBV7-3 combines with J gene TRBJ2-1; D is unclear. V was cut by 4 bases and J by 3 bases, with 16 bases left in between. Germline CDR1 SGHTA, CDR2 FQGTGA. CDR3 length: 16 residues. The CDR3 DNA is TGTGCCAGCAGCTCGATGGGCCGACGGAGCTACAATGAGCAGTTCTTC. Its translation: CASSSMGRRSYNEQFF. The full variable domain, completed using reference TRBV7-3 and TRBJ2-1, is GAGVSQTPSNKVTEKGKYVELRCDPISGHTALYWYRQSLGQGPEFLIYFQGTGAADDSGLPNDRFFAVRPEGSVSTLKIQRTERGDSAVYLCASSSMGRRSYNEQFFGPGTRLTVL.

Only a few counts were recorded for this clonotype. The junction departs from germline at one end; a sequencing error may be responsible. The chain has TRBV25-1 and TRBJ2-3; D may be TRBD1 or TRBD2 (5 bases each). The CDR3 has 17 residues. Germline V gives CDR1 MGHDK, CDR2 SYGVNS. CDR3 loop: CVSSDPRTPGPTDTQYF. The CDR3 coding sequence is TGTGTCAGCAGTGATCCCCGTACACCGGGGCCCACAGATACGCAGTATTTT.

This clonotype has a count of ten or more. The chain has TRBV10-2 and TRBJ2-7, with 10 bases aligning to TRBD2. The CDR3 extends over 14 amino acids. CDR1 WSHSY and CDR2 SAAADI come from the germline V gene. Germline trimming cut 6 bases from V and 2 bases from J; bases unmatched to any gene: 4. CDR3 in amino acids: CASSPSGGTYEQYF. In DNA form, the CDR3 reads TGCGCCAGCAGCCCTAGCGGGGGAACCTACGAGCAGTACTTC.

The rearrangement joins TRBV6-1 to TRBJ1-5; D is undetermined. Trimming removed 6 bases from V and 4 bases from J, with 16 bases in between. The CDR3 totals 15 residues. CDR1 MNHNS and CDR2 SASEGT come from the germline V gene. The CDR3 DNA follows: TGTGCCAGCAGCCCCGATCGGAGAACAAATCAGCCCCAGCATTTT. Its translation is CASSPDRRTNQPQHF.

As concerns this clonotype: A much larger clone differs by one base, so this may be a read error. CDR3 DNA sequence: TGTGCCAGCACGACGGCGGGGAGAAACATTCAGTACTTC. It translates to CASTTAGRNIQYF. This chain connects TRBV6-1 to TRBJ2-4, with TRBD2 as a possible D gene (6 bases). V was shortened by 7 bases and J by 6 bases, with 13 bases between the two germline ends. Germline V gene sequence: CDR1 MNHNS, CDR2 SASEGT. The CDR3 covers 13 residues.

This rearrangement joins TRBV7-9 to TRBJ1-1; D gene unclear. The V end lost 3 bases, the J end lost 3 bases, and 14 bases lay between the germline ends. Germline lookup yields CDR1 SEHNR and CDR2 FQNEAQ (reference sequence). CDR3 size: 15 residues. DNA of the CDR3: TGTGCCAGCAGCTTTATATCCTCGGGATACACTGAAGCTTTCTTT. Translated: CASSFISSGYTEAFF.

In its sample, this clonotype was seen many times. The CDR3 spells CASSRQGGGETQYF. The CDR3 coding sequence is TGTGCCAGCAGCCGACAGGGAGGAGGAGAGACCCAGTACTTC. The rearrangement joins TRBV16 to TRBJ2-5; D is perhaps TRBD1 (7 bases). The germline CDR1 and CDR2 sequences are KGHSY and FQNENV. The CDR3 is 14 residues long. V lost 4 bases and J 4 bases, leaving 13 bases between the germline ends.

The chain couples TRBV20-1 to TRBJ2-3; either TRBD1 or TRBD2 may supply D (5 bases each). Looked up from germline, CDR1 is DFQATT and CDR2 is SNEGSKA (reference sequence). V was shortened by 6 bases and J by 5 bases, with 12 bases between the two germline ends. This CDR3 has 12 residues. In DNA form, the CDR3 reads TGCAGTGCAAGGGACGCGATAGATACGCAGTATTTT. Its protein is CSARDAIDTQYF.

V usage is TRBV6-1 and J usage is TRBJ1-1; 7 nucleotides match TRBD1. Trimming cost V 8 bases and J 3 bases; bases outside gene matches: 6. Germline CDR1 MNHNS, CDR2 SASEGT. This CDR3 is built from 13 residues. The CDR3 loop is CASRMGQYTEAFF. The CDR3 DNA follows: TGTGCCAGCCGAATGGGACAGTACACTGAAGCTTTCTTT.

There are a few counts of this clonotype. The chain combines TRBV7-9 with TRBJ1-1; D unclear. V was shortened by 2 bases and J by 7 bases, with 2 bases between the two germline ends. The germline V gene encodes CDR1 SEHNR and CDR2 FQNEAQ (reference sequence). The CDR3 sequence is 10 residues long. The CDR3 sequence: CASSLNEAFF. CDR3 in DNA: TGTGCCAGCAGCTTAAATGAAGCTTTCTTT.

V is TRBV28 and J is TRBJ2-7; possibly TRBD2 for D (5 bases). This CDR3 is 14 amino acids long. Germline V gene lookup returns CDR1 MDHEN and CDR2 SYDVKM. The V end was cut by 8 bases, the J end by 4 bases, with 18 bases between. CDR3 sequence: CASGPGRKVYEQYF. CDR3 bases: TGTGCCAGCGGACCGGGAAGAAAGGTTTACGAGCAGTACTTC. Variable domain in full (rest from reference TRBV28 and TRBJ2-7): DVKVTQSSRYLVKRTGEKVFLECVQDMDHENMFWYRQDPGLGLRLIYFSYDVKMKEKGDIPEGYSVSREKKERFSLILESASTNQTSMYLCASGPGRKVYEQYFGPGTRLTVT.

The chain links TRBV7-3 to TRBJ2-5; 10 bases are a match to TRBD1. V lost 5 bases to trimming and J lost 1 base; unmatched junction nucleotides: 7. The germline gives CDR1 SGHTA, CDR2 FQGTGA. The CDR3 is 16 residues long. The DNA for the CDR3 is TGTGCCAGCAGCGCATTCGGGGACAGGGGCCAAGAGACCCAGTACTTC. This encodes CASSAFGDRGQETQYF.

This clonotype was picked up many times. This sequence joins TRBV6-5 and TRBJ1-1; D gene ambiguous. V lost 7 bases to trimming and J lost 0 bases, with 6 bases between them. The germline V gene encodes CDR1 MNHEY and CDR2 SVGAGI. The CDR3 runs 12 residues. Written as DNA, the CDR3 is TGTGCCAGCAAACAGATGAACACTGAAGCTTTCTTT. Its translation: CASKQMNTEAFF.

The CDR3, as DNA: TGTGCCATCAGCCGGACGTCTTCTGGAAACACCATATATTTT. Amino acids: CAISRTSSGNTIYF. This sequence joins TRBV10-3 and TRBJ1-3; no clear D gene. The CDR3 sequence is 14 residues long. The ends were cut back, 6 bases at V and 1 base at J, with 10 bases in the middle. Germline loops: CDR1 ENHRY, CDR2 SYGVKD.

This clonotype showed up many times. This CDR3 reads CASSSSLAETQYF. The CDR3 nucleotides read TGTGCCAGCAGCTCCTCACTAGCGGAGACCCAGTACTTC. The chain is built from TRBV9 and TRBJ2-5; 7 bases align to TRBD2. This CDR3 is 13 amino acids long. The germline V gene has CDR1 SGDLS and CDR2 YYNGEE. The trim removed 4 bases at V and 5 bases at J, leaving 5 bases unmatched.

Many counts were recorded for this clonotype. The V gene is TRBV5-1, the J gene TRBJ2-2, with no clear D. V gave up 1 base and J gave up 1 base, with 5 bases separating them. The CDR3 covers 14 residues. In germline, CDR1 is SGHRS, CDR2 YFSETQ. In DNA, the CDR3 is TGCGCCAGCAGCTTGCGCGGGAACACCGGGGAGCTGTTTTTT. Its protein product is CASSLRGNTGELFF.

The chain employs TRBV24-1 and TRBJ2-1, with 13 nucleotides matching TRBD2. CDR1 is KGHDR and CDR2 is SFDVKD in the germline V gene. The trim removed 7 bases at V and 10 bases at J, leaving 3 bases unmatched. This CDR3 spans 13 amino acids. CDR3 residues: CATSGLAGAEQFF. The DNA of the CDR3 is TGTGCCACCAGCGGACTAGCGGGGGCCGAGCAGTTCTTC.